One sample yielded the 3 T cell receptor beta chains listed below, sequenced in a study of vaccination effects on CD4 cells after COVID-19. Pools of viral peptides were used by the ViraFEST assay to expand antigen-specific CD4+ T cells ahead of sequencing. Following an approximately 9-day culture, CD4+ T cells were purified. Infection dated between March and December 2020, before the Alpha, Beta and Delta variants reached the United States. Participants were vaccinated with two doses of either the BNT162b2 or mRNA-1273 vaccine. These receptors are not linked to any known antigen. The table came from immunoSEQ multiplex PCR; TCRdb's copy has only in-frame clones and leaves some out. The repertoire consists of around 15,000 clones, with more than 65% occurring once and the leading ten covering approximately 20%. The source material was CD4+ T cells from PBMCs cultured with SARS-CoV-2 spike peptides, sampled after COVID-19 vaccination. All receptors derive from a human donor who had a prior SARS-CoV-2 infection.

This clone was recorded once. The rearrangement joins TRBV5-6 to TRBJ2-3; D is perhaps TRBD1 (6 bases). Germline V gene data show CDR1 as SGHDT and CDR2 as YYEEEE. There are 14 residues in the CDR3. Trimming left V 2 bases short and J 6 bases short, with 13 bases between. The CDR3 region has the DNA TGTGCCAGCAGCTTCCCGGGACATTCGGATACGCAGTATTTT. Amino acid sequence: CASSFPGHSDTQYF.

The chain employs TRBV18 and TRBJ2-5; 12 bases are shared with TRBD2. Germline CDR1 KGHSH, CDR2 LQKENI. The CDR3 length is 15 residues. The J segment lost 5 bases and the V segment lost 3 bases, leaving 4 bases of the junction unmatched. CDR3 protein: CASSPASGRGETQYF. The CDR3 DNA reads TGTGCCAGCTCACCGGCTAGCGGGAGGGGTGAGACCCAGTACTTC. Together with reference TRBV18 and TRBJ2-5, the CDR3 gives the full variable domain: NAGVMQNPRHLVRRRGQEARLRCSPMKGHSHVYWYRQLPEEGLKFMVYLQKENIIDESGMPKERFSAEFPKEGPSILRIQQVVRGDSAAYFCASSPASGRGETQYFGPGTRLLVL.

Note on this clone: This CDR3 is also generated by other DNA sequences in the sample. The chain carries TRBV19 and TRBJ1-5; 7 bases line up with TRBD1. CDR3 length equals 14 residues. Germline values: CDR1 LNHDA, CDR2 SQIVND (reference sequence). V lost 3 bases to trimming and J lost 7 bases; unmatched junction nucleotides: 6. CDR3 nucleotide sequence: TGTGCCAGTAGTATTGGTTACAGGGGCCAGCCCCAGCATTTT. The encoded protein is CASSIGYRGQPQHF.